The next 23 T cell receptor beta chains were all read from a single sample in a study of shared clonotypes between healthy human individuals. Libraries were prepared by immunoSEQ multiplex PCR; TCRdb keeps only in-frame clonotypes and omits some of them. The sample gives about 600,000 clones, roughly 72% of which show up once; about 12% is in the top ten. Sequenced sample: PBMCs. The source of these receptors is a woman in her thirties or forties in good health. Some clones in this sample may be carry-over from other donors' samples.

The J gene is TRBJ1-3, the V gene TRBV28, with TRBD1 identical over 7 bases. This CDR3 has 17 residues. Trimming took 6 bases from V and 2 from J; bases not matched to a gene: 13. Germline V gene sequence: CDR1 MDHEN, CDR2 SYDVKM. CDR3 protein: CASRPSGTAPPGNTIYF. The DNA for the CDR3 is TGTGCCAGCAGACCCTCCGGGACAGCCCCCCCTGGAAACACCATATATTTT.

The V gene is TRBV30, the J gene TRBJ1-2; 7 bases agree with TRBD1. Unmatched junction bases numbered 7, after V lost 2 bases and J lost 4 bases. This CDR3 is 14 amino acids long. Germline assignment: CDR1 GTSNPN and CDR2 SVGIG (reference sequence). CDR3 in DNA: TGTGCCTGGAGTCCAGACAGGGCGACCTATGGCTACACCTTC. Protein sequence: CAWSPDRATYGYTF.

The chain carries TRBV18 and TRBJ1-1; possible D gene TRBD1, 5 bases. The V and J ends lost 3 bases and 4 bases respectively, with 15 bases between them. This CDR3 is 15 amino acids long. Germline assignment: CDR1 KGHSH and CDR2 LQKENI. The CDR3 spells CASSPPASRGTEAFF. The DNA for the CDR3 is TGTGCCAGCTCACCCCCAGCTTCGAGGGGCACTGAAGCTTTCTTT.

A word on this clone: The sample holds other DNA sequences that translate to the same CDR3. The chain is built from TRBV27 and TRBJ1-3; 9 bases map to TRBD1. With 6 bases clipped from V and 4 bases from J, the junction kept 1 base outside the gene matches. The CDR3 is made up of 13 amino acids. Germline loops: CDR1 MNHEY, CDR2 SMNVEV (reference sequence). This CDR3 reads CASRGQGGNTIYF. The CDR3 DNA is TGTGCCAGCAGAGGACAGGGGGGAAACACCATATATTTT.

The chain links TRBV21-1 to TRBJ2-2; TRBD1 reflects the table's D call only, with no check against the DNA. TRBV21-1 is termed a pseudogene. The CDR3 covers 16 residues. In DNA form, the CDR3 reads TGTGCCAGCAGCAATCCGGGACAGACGAACACCGGGGAGCTGTTTTTT. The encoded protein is CASSNPGQTNTGELFF.

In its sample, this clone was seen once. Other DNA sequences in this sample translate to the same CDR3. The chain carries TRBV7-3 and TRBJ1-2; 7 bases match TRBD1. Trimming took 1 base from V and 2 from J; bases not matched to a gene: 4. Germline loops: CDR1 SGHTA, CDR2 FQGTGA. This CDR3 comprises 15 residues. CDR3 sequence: CASSLIGGANYGYTF. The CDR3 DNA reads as TGTGCCAGCAGCTTAATAGGGGGCGCCAACTATGGCTACACCTTC.

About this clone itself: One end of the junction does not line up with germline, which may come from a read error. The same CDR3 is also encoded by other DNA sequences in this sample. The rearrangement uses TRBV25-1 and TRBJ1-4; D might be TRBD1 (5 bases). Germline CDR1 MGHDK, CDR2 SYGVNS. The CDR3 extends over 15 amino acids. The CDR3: CASSGTRVSHEKLFF. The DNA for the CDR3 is TGTGCCAGCAGTGGAACCAGGGTTAGTCATGAAAAGCTGTTTTTT.

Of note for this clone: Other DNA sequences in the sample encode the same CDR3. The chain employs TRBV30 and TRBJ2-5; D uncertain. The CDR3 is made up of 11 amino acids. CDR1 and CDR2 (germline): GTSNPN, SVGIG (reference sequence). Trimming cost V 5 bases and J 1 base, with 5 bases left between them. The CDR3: CAWGVQETQYF. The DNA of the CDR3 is TGTGCCTGGGGGGTCCAAGAGACCCAGTACTTC.

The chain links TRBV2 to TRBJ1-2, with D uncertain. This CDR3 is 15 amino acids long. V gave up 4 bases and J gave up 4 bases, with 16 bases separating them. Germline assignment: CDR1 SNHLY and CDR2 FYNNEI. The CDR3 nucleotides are TGTGCCAGCAGTGTATCGGCCCCAAGAGGCTATGGCTACACCTTC. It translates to CASSVSAPRGYGYTF.

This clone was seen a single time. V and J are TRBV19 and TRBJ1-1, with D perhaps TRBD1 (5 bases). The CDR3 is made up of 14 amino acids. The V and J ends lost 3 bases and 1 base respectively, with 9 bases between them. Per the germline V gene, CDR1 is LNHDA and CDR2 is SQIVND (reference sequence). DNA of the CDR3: TGTGCCAGTAGTATGCACAGGTCGAACACTGAAGCTTTCTTT. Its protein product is CASSMHRSNTEAFF.

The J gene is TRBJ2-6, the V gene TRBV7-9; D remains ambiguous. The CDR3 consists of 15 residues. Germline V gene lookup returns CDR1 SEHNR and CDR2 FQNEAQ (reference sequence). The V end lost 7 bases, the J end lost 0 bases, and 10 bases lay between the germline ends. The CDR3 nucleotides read TGTGCCAGCACCTCCTACAGCTCTGGGGCCAACGTCCTGACTTTC. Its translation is CASTSYSSGANVLTF.

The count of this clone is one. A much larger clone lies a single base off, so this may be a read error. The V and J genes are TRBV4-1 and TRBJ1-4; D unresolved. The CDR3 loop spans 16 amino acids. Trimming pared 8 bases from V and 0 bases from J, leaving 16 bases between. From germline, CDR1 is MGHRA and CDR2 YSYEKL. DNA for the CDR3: TGCGCCAGCGGCTCACTGGTCCGGGCAACTAATGAAAAACTGTTTTTT. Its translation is CASGSLVRATNEKLFF.

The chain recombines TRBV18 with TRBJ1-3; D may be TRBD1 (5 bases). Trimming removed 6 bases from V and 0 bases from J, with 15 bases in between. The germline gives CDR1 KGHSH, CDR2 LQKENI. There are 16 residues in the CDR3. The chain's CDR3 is CASSAYGDLSGNTIYF. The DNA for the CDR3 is TGTGCCAGCTCGGCATACGGGGACCTCTCTGGAAACACCATATATTTT.

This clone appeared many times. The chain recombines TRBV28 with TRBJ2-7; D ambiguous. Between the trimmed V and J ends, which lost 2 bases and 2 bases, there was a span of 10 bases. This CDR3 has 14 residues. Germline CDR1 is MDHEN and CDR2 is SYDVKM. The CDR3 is CASSLLTGAYEQYF. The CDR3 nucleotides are TGTGCCAGCAGTTTACTAACGGGCGCCTACGAGCAGTACTTC.

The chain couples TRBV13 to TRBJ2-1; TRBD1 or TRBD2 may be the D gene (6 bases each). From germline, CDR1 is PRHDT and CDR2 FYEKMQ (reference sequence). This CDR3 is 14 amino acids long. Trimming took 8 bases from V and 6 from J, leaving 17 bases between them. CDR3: CASRGPRGPNEQFF. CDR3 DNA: TGTGCCAGCCGGGGGCCTCGCGGACCCAATGAGCAGTTCTTC.

The CDR3 loop reads CASSLAGRRKTQYF. For the CDR3, the DNA is TGTGCCAGCAGCTTGGCCGGACGCAGGAAGACCCAGTACTTC. This chain links TRBV5-8 with TRBJ2-5; the D is unclear. V lost 0 bases, J lost 6 bases, and 12 bases lay in between. Germline V CDR1 and CDR2: SGHTS, YDEGEE. This CDR3 comprises 14 residues.

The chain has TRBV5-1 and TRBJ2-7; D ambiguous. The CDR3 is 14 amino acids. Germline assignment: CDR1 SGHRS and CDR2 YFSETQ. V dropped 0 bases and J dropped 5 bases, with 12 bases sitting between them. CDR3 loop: CASSLGQGNNEQYF. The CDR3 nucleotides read TGCGCCAGCAGCTTGGGTCAAGGGAATAACGAGCAGTACTTC.

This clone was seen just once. The CDR3 loop is CASRGQPPKSTEAFF. CDR3 bases: TGTGCCAGCAGGGGACAGCCCCCCAAGAGCACTGAAGCTTTCTTT. The V and J genes are TRBV6-1 and TRBJ1-1; TRBD1 matches 7 bases. Germline V CDR1 and CDR2: MNHNS, SASEGT. This CDR3 is built from 15 residues. After removal of 6 bases from V and 4 bases from J, the junction contained 11 bases not matched to a gene.

The CDR3 DNA reads TGTGCCAGCAGCTCCTGGGACAGCAGCTCCTACGAGCAGTACTTC. Residues: CASSSWDSSSYEQYF. The chain couples TRBV21-1 to TRBJ2-7; the table's D call TRBD1 went unverified against the DNA. TRBV21-1 is designated a pseudogene. The CDR3 sequence is 15 residues long.

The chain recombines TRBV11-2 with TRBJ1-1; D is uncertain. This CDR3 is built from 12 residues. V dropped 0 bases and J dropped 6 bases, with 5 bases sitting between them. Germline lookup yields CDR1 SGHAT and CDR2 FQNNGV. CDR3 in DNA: TGTGCCAGCAGCTTAGATCACCCTGAAGCTTTCTTT. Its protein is CASSLDHPEAFF.

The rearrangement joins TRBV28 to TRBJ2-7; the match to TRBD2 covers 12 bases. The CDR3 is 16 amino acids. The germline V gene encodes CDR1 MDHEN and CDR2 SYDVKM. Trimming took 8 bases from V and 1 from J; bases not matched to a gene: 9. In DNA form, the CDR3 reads TGTGCCAGCCAACTAGCGGGAGGACCTGGGTCCTACGAGCAGTACTTC. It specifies CASQLAGGPGSYEQYF.

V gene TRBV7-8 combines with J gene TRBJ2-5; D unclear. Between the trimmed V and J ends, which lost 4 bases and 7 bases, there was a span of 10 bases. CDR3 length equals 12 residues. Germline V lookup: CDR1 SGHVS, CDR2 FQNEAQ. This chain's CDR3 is CASSSNTGTQYF. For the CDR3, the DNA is TGTGCCAGCAGCTCAAATACCGGGACCCAGTACTTC.

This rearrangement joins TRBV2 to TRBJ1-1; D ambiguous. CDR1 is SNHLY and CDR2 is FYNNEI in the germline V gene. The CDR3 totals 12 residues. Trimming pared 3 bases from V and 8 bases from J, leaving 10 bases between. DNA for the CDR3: TGTGCCAGCAGTGATTTGTTAGGGGAAGCTTTCTTT. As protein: CASSDLLGEAFF. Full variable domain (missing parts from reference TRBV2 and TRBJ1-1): EPEVTQTPSHQVTQMGQEVILRCVPISNHLYFYWYRQILGQKVEFLVSFYNNEISEKSEIFDDQFSVERPDGSNFTLKIRSTKLEDSAMYFCASSDLLGEAFFGQGTRLTVV.